This is a list of T cell receptor beta chains from one sample in a study of response to subunit inactivated influenza vaccine. TCRdb independently ran MiXCR on the RT-PCR reads; one entry per CDR3 protein. Altogether over 800,000 distinct CDR3 sequences are present, over 20% being singletons, with the ten largest covering roughly 10%. The starting material was PBMCs from blood, obtained approximately 5 days after vaccination. Source of these receptors: a man in his fifties or sixties who received an inactivated influenza vaccine. Both conserved end residues are part of each CDR3. The D gene is left open where the match is weak. Clone size, where shown, is once, few, many, or a class for clones that have expanded.

v_gene: TRBV7-6; d_gene: NA; j_gene: TRBJ2-3; abundance: few; CDR3aa: CASSSPSDGDHPDTQYF; CDR3nt: TGTGCCAGCAGCTCACCTAGCGACGGGGACCACCCTGATACGCAGTATTTT
v_gene: TRBV7-7; d_gene: NA; j_gene: TRBJ1-5; abundance: NA; CDR3aa: CASSFYDSNQPQHF; CDR3nt: TGTGCTAGCAGCTTTTATGATAGCAATCAGCCCCAGCATTTT
v_gene: TRBV11-3; d_gene: NA; j_gene: TRBJ2-3; abundance: once; CDR3aa: CASSSPNSDTQYF; CDR3nt: TGTGCCAGCAGCTCTCCAAATAGTGATACGCAGTATTTT
v_gene: TRBV5-5; d_gene: TRBD1; j_gene: TRBJ1-2; abundance: NA; CDR3aa: CASSWGTGERHYGYTF; CDR3nt: TGTGCCAGCAGCTGGGGGACAGGAGAGAGGCACTATGGCTACACCTTC
v_gene: TRBV5-1; d_gene: TRBD1; j_gene: TRBJ2-3; abundance: few; CDR3aa: CASSLDRGMFDTQYF; CDR3nt: TGCGCCAGCAGCTTGGACAGGGGGATGTTTGATACGCAGTATTTT
v_gene: TRBV4-3; d_gene: NA; j_gene: TRBJ2-7; abundance: few; CDR3aa: CASSQGPSHSYEQYF; CDR3nt: TGCGCCAGCAGCCAAGGTCCTAGCCACTCCTACGAGCAGTACTTC
v_gene: TRBV5-4; d_gene: TRBD1; j_gene: TRBJ2-1; abundance: NA; CDR3aa: CASSYGTAVDHEQFF; CDR3nt: TGTGCCAGCAGCTACGGGACAGCCGTAGACCATGAGCAGTTCTTC
v_gene: TRBV12-3/TRBV12-4; d_gene: NA; j_gene: TRBJ2-3; abundance: many; CDR3aa: CASSPGPPETDTQYF; CDR3nt: TGTGCCAGCAGTCCCGGACCCCCCGAGACAGATACGCAGTATTTT
v_gene: TRBV12-3/TRBV12-4; d_gene: NA; j_gene: TRBJ2-5; abundance: NA; CDR3aa: CASSSGMKQETQYF; CDR3nt: TGTGCCAGCAGTTCCGGCATGAAACAAGAGACCCAGTACTTC
v_gene: TRBV27; d_gene: NA; j_gene: TRBJ2-1; abundance: few; CDR3aa: CASAVGWEYNEQFF; CDR3nt: TGTGCCAGCGCAGTGGGGTGGGAGTACAATGAGCAGTTCTTC
v_gene: TRBV29-1; d_gene: NA; j_gene: TRBJ2-6; abundance: few; CDR3aa: CSVESQSGANVLTF; CDR3nt: TGCAGCGTTGAATCCCAGTCTGGGGCCAACGTCCTGACTTTC
v_gene: TRBV29-1; d_gene: NA; j_gene: TRBJ2-3; abundance: few; CDR3aa: CSVDTDTQYF; CDR3nt: TGCAGCGTTGACACAGATACGCAGTATTTT
v_gene: TRBV6-4; d_gene: NA; j_gene: TRBJ2-2; abundance: few; CDR3aa: CASSPFAGIGELFF; CDR3nt: TGTGCCAGCAGTCCCTTTGCGGGAATCGGGGAGCTGTTTTTT
v_gene: TRBV15; d_gene: NA; j_gene: TRBJ2-7; abundance: NA; CDR3aa: CATSSGAYEQYF; CDR3nt: TGTGCCACCAGCAGCGGGGCCTACGAGCAGTACTTC
v_gene: TRBV20-1; d_gene: TRBD2; j_gene: TRBJ2-7; abundance: many; CDR3aa: CSASQLAGDLGQYF; CDR3nt: TGCAGTGCTAGCCAGCTAGCGGGAGACTTAGGGCAGTACTTC
v_gene: TRBV10-2; d_gene: NA; j_gene: TRBJ2-2; abundance: NA; CDR3aa: CASATSTGELFF; CDR3nt: TGCGCCAGCGCTACAAGCACCGGGGAGCTGTTTTTT
v_gene: TRBV5-1; d_gene: NA; j_gene: TRBJ1-6; abundance: once; CDR3aa: CASSLGGVANSPLHF; CDR3nt: TGCGCCAGCAGCTTGGGTGGGGTAGCTAATTCACCCCTCCACTTT
v_gene: TRBV28; d_gene: NA; j_gene: TRBJ1-1; abundance: NA; CDR3aa: CASSFGGGTAEAFF; CDR3nt: TGTGCCAGCAGTTTCGGAGGGGGAACGGCTGAAGCTTTCTTT
v_gene: TRBV15; d_gene: NA; j_gene: TRBJ2-2; abundance: few; CDR3aa: CATSKGGELFF; CDR3nt: TGTGCCACCAGCAAGGGAGGGGAGCTGTTTTTT
v_gene: TRBV20-1; d_gene: NA; j_gene: TRBJ2-2; abundance: few; CDR3aa: CSATSGSPNTGELFF; CDR3nt: TGCAGTGCTACCTCAGGTTCCCCGAACACCGGGGAGCTGTTTTTT
v_gene: TRBV4-3; d_gene: NA; j_gene: TRBJ2-2; abundance: few; CDR3aa: CASSQVRLRGSNTGELFF; CDR3nt: TGCGCCAGCAGCCAAGTCAGGTTGAGGGGGAGTAACACCGGGGAGCTGTTTTTT
v_gene: TRBV4-1; d_gene: NA; j_gene: TRBJ2-7; abundance: few; CDR3aa: CASSPVRGGHYEQYF; CDR3nt: TGCGCCAGCAGCCCAGTTCGTGGGGGACACTACGAGCAGTACTTC
v_gene: TRBV20-1; d_gene: NA; j_gene: TRBJ2-7; abundance: few; CDR3aa: CSARNEGRVFF; CDR3nt: TGCAGTGCTAGGAACGAGGGGCGGGTCTTCTTC
v_gene: TRBV20-1; d_gene: NA; j_gene: TRBJ1-6; abundance: NA; CDR3aa: CSARVTVQGNSPLHF; CDR3nt: TGCAGTGCTAGAGTGACCGTTCAGGGGAATTCACCCCTCCACTTT
v_gene: TRBV20-1; d_gene: TRBD2; j_gene: TRBJ2-7; abundance: few; CDR3aa: CSAIIAGGYEQYF; CDR3nt: TGCAGTGCTATAATAGCGGGAGGCTACGAGCAGTACTTC
v_gene: TRBV20-1; d_gene: TRBD1; j_gene: TRBJ1-5; abundance: few; CDR3aa: CSASPPGQGDQPQHF; CDR3nt: TGCAGTGCTAGTCCACCGGGACAGGGAGATCAGCCCCAGCATTTT
v_gene: TRBV11-2; d_gene: NA; j_gene: TRBJ1-6; abundance: NA; CDR3aa: CASSLDTWESSYNSPLHF; CDR3nt: TGTGCCAGCAGCTTAGATACTTGGGAGTCTTCCTATAATTCACCCCTCCACTTT
v_gene: TRBV5-1; d_gene: TRBD2; j_gene: TRBJ2-3; abundance: many; CDR3aa: CASSSAGEDTQYF; CDR3nt: TGCGCCAGCAGTTCCGCGGGAGAGGATACGCAGTATTTT
v_gene: TRBV28; d_gene: TRBD1; j_gene: TRBJ1-2; abundance: NA; CDR3aa: CARRTGDRGVYGYTF; CDR3nt: TGTGCCAGACGTACCGGGGACAGGGGTGTCTATGGCTACACCTTC
v_gene: TRBV7-9; d_gene: TRBD2; j_gene: TRBJ2-1; abundance: few; CDR3aa: CASSYLFLAGGYNEQFF; CDR3nt: TGTGCCAGCAGCTACCTGTTTTTAGCGGGGGGGTACAATGAGCAGTTCTTC
v_gene: TRBV12-3/TRBV12-4; d_gene: NA; j_gene: TRBJ2-1; abundance: NA; CDR3aa: CASSSPGQPRNNEQFF; CDR3nt: TGTGCCAGCAGTTCCCCGGGACAACCCCGGAACAATGAGCAGTTCTTC
v_gene: TRBV20-1; d_gene: NA; j_gene: TRBJ2-5; abundance: few; CDR3aa: CSAIIGTFQETQYF; CDR3nt: TGCAGTGCTATAATCGGGACATTCCAAGAGACCCAGTACTTC
v_gene: TRBV20-1; d_gene: TRBD1; j_gene: TRBJ2-1; abundance: few; CDR3aa: CSARDPQGQGYNEQFF; CDR3nt: TGCAGTGCTAGAGACCCCCAGGGACAGGGTTACAATGAGCAGTTCTTC
v_gene: TRBV10-3; d_gene: TRBD2; j_gene: TRBJ2-1; abundance: few; CDR3aa: CAVTGTSRNNEQFF; CDR3nt: TGTGCCGTTACCGGGACTAGTAGGAACAATGAGCAGTTCTTC
v_gene: TRBV12-3/TRBV12-4; d_gene: NA; j_gene: TRBJ2-7; abundance: NA; CDR3aa: CASSKDGSSYEQYF; CDR3nt: TGTGCCAGCAGTAAGGACGGGAGCTCCTACGAGCAGTACTTC
v_gene: TRBV6-1; d_gene: TRBD2; j_gene: TRBJ2-3; abundance: NA; CDR3aa: CASRGWRLAGDLDTDTQYF; CDR3nt: TGTGCCAGCAGAGGCTGGCGACTAGCGGGGGACCTTGACACAGATACGCAGTATTTT
v_gene: TRBV20-1; d_gene: TRBD1; j_gene: TRBJ1-5; abundance: many; CDR3aa: CSARTKGQHQPQHF; CDR3nt: TGCAGTGCTAGAACTAAGGGACAGCATCAGCCCCAGCATTTT
v_gene: TRBV28; d_gene: NA; j_gene: TRBJ2-2; abundance: few; CDR3aa: CASSWGGNTGELFF; CDR3nt: TGTGCCAGCAGCTGGGGCGGGAACACCGGGGAGCTGTTTTTT
v_gene: TRBV29-1; d_gene: NA; j_gene: TRBJ2-3; abundance: few; CDR3aa: CSVVGGDVDTQYF; CDR3nt: TGCAGCGTTGTGGGTGGCGACGTAGATACGCAGTATTTT
v_gene: TRBV20-1; d_gene: NA; j_gene: TRBJ2-7; abundance: NA; CDR3aa: CSAKFDKPYEQYF; CDR3nt: TGCAGTGCTAAATTCGACAAACCCTACGAGCAGTACTTC